The clone carrying this T cell receptor beta chain was found once. The sample comes from a study of CD8+ T cells in alopecia areata. Treatment denoted: oral pan-JAK inhibitor, 5-10 mg twice daily. Extraction of RNA preceded its reverse transcription into cDNA, which served as the sequencing template. Here immunoSEQ multiplex PCR was the method, and the copy in TCRdb shows in-frame clones only, minus some. The table shows more than 200,000 clones, with roughly 64% occurring only once. Sequencing used CD4+ T cells sorted from blood, obtained at week 4, from a patient treated with tofacitinib. The source of this sequence is a human donor with alopecia areata.

As DNA, the CDR3 is TGTGCCCGGAAGATGCCTTATGGCTACACCTTC. It codes for CARKMPYGYTF. V gene TRBV30 combines with J gene TRBJ1-2; D gene ambiguous. This CDR3 region has 11 residues. With 8 bases removed from V and 5 bases from J, the gap between germline ends came to 12 bases. Germline CDR1 is GTSNPN and CDR2 is SVGIG (reference sequence).